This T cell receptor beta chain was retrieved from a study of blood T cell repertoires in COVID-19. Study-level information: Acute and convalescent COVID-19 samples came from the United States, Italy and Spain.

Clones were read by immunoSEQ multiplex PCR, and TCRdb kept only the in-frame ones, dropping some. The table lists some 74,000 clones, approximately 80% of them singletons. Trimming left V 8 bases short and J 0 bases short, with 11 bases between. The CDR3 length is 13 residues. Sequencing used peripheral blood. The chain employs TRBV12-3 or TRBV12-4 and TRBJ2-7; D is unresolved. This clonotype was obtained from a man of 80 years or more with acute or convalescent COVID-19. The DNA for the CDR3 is TGTGCCAGCTCTCGGGTCGGCTCCTACGAGCAGTACTTC. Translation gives CASSRVGSYEQYF.